This entry lists 3 T cell receptor beta chains sequenced from one sample in a study of T cell changes during pregnancy in multiple sclerosis. Libraries were prepared by immunoSEQ multiplex PCR; TCRdb keeps only in-frame clonotypes and omits some of them. This table has over 100,000 clones, approximately 90% appearing once. Sequenced here: peripheral blood, sampled in the third trimester of pregnancy. Source of these receptors: a female donor with multiple sclerosis, enrolled in a pregnancy study.

This rearrangement joins TRBV27 to TRBJ2-2; 9 bases align to TRBD2. Per the germline V gene, CDR1 is MNHEY and CDR2 is SMNVEV (reference sequence). The CDR3 length is 14 residues. V was clipped by 6 bases and J by 6 bases; unmatched bases: 5. In DNA, the CDR3 is TGTGCCAGCAGACTAGCGGGCGGGGCCGGGGAGCTGTTTTTT. Its protein product is CASRLAGGAGELFF.

The CDR3 reads CASSLDGLVSTEAFF. In DNA, the CDR3 is TGTGCCAGCAGCTTGGACGGACTGGTGAGCACTGAAGCTTTCTTT. The chain combines TRBV5-4 with TRBJ1-1; D remains ambiguous. Looked up from germline, CDR1 is SGHNT and CDR2 is YYREEE (reference sequence). Trimming removed 0 bases at V and 4 bases at J, with 13 bases between. The CDR3 spans 15 residues.

The chain uses TRBV28 and TRBJ2-1; 10 bases match TRBD2. Trimming removed 3 bases from V and 9 bases from J; junction bases left unmatched: 11. The CDR3 has 16 amino acids. Per germline, CDR1 MDHEN and CDR2 SYDVKM. CDR3 residues: CASSFVKLAGQSEQFF. CDR3 in DNA: TGTGCCAGCAGTTTTGTTAAACTAGCGGGACAGAGTGAGCAGTTCTTC. The entire variable domain, with the rest obtained from reference TRBV28 and TRBJ2-1, is as follows: DVKVTQSSRYLVKRTGEKVFLECVQDMDHENMFWYRQDPGLGLRLIYFSYDVKMKEKGDIPEGYSVSREKKERFSLILESASTNQTSMYLCASSFVKLAGQSEQFFGPGTRLTVL.